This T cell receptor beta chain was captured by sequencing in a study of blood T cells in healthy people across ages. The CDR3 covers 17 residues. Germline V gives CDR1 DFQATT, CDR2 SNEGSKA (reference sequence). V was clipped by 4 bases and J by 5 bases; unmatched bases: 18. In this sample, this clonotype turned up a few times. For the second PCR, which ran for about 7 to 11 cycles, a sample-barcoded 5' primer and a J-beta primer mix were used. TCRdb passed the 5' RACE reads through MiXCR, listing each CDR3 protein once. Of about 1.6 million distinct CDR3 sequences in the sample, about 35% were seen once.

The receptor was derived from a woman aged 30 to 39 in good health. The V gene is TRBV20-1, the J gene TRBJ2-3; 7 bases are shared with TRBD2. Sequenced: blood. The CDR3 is CSAIPPSWGGYGDTQYF. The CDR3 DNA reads TGCAGTGCTATCCCCCCGAGTTGGGGGGGTTATGGAGATACGCAGTATTTT.